This passage covers 29 T cell receptor beta chains from one sample sequenced in a study of Ad26.COV2.S vaccination and SARS-CoV-2 variants (dated by TCRdb to the early 2020s). Library creation used the immunoSEQ multiplex PCR assay. Imported from immuneACCESS, the table was reduced by TCRdb to in-frame sequences with V and J called. These copies leave out some clones; in studies compared against another copy, an unresolved V gene accounts for under half, and the cause of the remainder is not known. The table for this sample lists some 390,000 clones; roughly nine tenths of them were counted only once. In total, the top ten clones hold under 3.5% of the sample. The treatment or condition label on this specimen signifies: about 20 received Ad26.COV2.S at low or high dose, single or two shots; about 5 received placebo; per-sample allocation not given. Repertoires of vaccine and placebo recipients were sequenced from samples taken on day 63 after the first injection.

Sequenced here: peripheral blood, sampled in a trial of Ad26.COV2.S vaccine versus placebo. These receptor sequences come from a person aged 18-65 years who received the Ad26.COV2.S COVID-19 vaccine or a placebo.

This sequence joins TRBV6-5 and TRBJ2-1, with D perhaps TRBD2 (6 bases). CDR3 length: 12 amino acids. Germline CDR1 reads MNHEY; CDR2 reads SVGAGI. Trimming took off 3 bases at V and 9 bases at J, with 9 bases between the two ends. CDR3 sequence: CASSYRGSEQFF. CDR3 nucleotide sequence: TGTGCCAGCAGTTATCGGGGGAGTGAGCAGTTCTTC.

The rearrangement links TRBV4-1 to TRBJ1-2; D might be TRBD1 (5 bases). The CDR3 totals 16 residues. With 1 base removed from V and 6 bases from J, the gap between germline ends came to 18 bases. The germline CDR1 and CDR2 sequences are MGHRA and YSYEKL. CDR3 sequence (DNA): TGCGCCAGCAGCCAAGTCGCGGGGCGCTACGACAATGGCTACACCTTC. Protein sequence: CASSQVAGRYDNGYTF.

V gene TRBV7-9 combines with J gene TRBJ2-7; D perhaps matches TRBD1 (5 bases). The germline V gene encodes CDR1 SEHNR and CDR2 FQNEAQ (reference sequence). Trimming pared 5 bases from V and 7 bases from J, leaving 15 bases between. This CDR3 has 13 amino acids. CDR3 protein: CASSLSNRLEQYF. The CDR3 DNA reads as TGTGCCAGCAGCCTCTCAAACAGGCTAGAGCAGTACTTC. The entire variable domain, with the rest obtained from reference TRBV7-9 and TRBJ2-7, is as follows: DTGVSQNPRHKITKRGQNVTFRCDPISEHNRLYWYRQTLGQGPEFLTYFQNEAQLEKSRLLSDRFSAERPKGSFSTLEIQRTEQGDSAMYLCASSLSNRLEQYFGPGTRLTVT.

This chain links TRBV11-2 with TRBJ2-7; 7 bases fit TRBD1. Germline CDR1 and CDR2: SGHAT and FQNNGV. The V gene end was trimmed by 6 bases and the J gene end by 3 bases; junction bases not matched to a gene: 8. The CDR3 is 14 residues long. The CDR3 DNA follows: TGTGCCAGCAGGAGCCCGGGACAGAACTACGAGCAGTACTTC. Amino acids: CASRSPGQNYEQYF.

The CDR3 loop reads CATGSGTSTDTQYF. The CDR3 bases are TGTGCCACCGGATCCGGGACAAGCACAGATACGCAGTATTTT. The chain recombines TRBV19 with TRBJ2-3; D is possibly TRBD1 (6 bases). V lost 10 bases and J lost 0, with 14 bases in between. The CDR3 contains 14 residues. CDR1 and CDR2 (germline): LNHDA, SQIVND (reference sequence).

J is TRBJ2-5 and V is TRBV27; TRBD2 agrees at 10 bases. The germline CDR1 and CDR2 sequences are MNHEY and SMNVEV (reference sequence). The CDR3 runs 13 residues. V shed 6 bases and J 4 bases; nucleotides not matched to a gene: 2. The DNA for the CDR3 is TGTGCCAGCAGAGCGGGGGGGCGAGAGACCCAGTACTTC. It encodes CASRAGGRETQYF.

Concerning this clone: Distinct nucleotide sequences in the sample also encode this CDR3. V is TRBV11-3 and J is TRBJ2-3; D is unclear. The CDR3 loop spans 13 amino acids. The V and J ends lost 1 base and 1 base respectively, with 3 bases between them. Germline V gene lookup returns CDR1 SGHNT and CDR2 YENEEA. CDR3: CASSLGGTDTQYF. The CDR3 DNA reads as TGTGCCAGCAGCTTAGGGGGCACAGATACGCAGTATTTT.

V is TRBV19 and J is TRBJ2-2; possibly TRBD2 for D (5 bases). CDR1 is LNHDA, CDR2 SQIVND, per germline (reference sequence). Between the trimmed V and J ends, which lost 3 bases and 8 bases, there was a span of 13 bases. The CDR3 runs to 14 residues. CDR3 region: CASSMAGLGGELFF. As DNA, the CDR3 is TGTGCCAGTAGTATGGCGGGCCTCGGAGGGGAGCTGTTTTTT.

The chain recombines TRBV10-3 with TRBJ2-5; a possible D gene is TRBD2 (5 bases). V shed 3 bases and J shed 2 bases, with 13 bases lying between them. Germline V gene sequence: CDR1 ENHRY, CDR2 SYGVKD. This CDR3 comprises 15 residues. CDR3 region: CAISDKRLEQETQYF. DNA of the CDR3: TGTGCCATCAGTGATAAGCGGCTGGAGCAAGAGACCCAGTACTTC.

This sequence joins TRBV19 and TRBJ2-2, with D uncertain. CDR1 LNHDA and CDR2 SQIVND come from the germline V gene (reference sequence). This CDR3 has 14 residues. V shed 7 bases and J shed 1 base, with 10 bases lying between them. CDR3 DNA: TGTGCCAGTATGGGCCAGAAGAACACCGGGGAGCTGTTTTTT. It specifies CASMGQKNTGELFF.

The CDR3 here is CASSYFGTGEKLFF. The CDR3 bases are TGTGCCAGCAGTTACTTCGGGACCGGTGAAAAACTGTTTTTT. V and J are TRBV2 and TRBJ1-4, with a weak D call TRBD1 (5 bases). V was shortened by 5 bases and J by 7 bases, with 14 bases between the two germline ends. Germline V lookup: CDR1 SNHLY, CDR2 FYNNEI. The CDR3 extends over 14 amino acids.

The chain carries TRBV3-1 (or the pseudogene TRBV3-2) and TRBJ1-1; D perhaps matches TRBD1 (5 bases). Trimming shortened V by 0 bases and J by 1 base, and 24 bases separated the two germline ends. There are 20 residues in the CDR3. Germline assignment: CDR1 LGHDT and CDR2 YNNKEL (reference sequence). CDR3 nucleotides: TGTGCCAGCAGCCAAGAAGGGGAGGGGAGAGCTCGGGTGTCGAACACTGAAGCTTTCTTT. Translated: CASSQEGEGRARVSNTEAFF.

The CDR3 DNA follows: TGTGCCAGCAGTCCCGCCGGTACGCAGTATTTT. The encoded protein is CASSPAGTQYF. V usage is TRBV2 and J usage is TRBJ2-3; no reliable D call. V was pared by 5 bases and J by 8 bases, with 8 bases between. CDR3 length: 11 residues. From germline, CDR1 is SNHLY and CDR2 FYNNEI.

This sequence joins TRBV9 and TRBJ2-7; tentative D call: TRBD1 (5 bases). The V gene's germline CDR1 is SGDLS and CDR2 YYNGEE. The CDR3 length is 15 residues. Trimming took 0 bases from V and 7 from J, leaving 17 bases between them. The CDR3 DNA reads as TGTGCCAGCAGCGTAGCGTCAGGGCTGTCGGAGGAGCAGTACTTC. Protein sequence: CASSVASGLSEEQYF.

The V and J genes are TRBV6-5 and TRBJ1-1; D gene uncertain. This CDR3 contains 10 residues. Germline V gene lookup returns CDR1 MNHEY and CDR2 SVGAGI. The V end lost 9 bases, the J end lost 2 bases, and 4 bases lay between the germline ends. This CDR3 reads CARSNTEAFF. The CDR3 DNA reads TGTGCCAGATCTAACACTGAAGCTTTCTTT.

Comment on this clone: Other nucleotide sequences from this sample produce the same CDR3. J is TRBJ1-2 and V is TRBV7-9; no clear D. This CDR3 comprises 12 residues. V shed 3 bases and J shed 5 bases, with 7 bases lying between them. The germline gives CDR1 SEHNR, CDR2 FQNEAQ (reference sequence). Here the CDR3 DNA reads TGTGCCAGCAGCTTGAGCGATTATGGCTACACCTTC. As protein: CASSLSDYGYTF.

This sequence joins TRBV20-1 and TRBJ2-1; D perhaps matches TRBD2 (7 bases). With 3 bases removed from V and 6 bases from J, the gap between germline ends came to 12 bases. Germline V gene lookup returns CDR1 DFQATT and CDR2 SNEGSKA (reference sequence). The CDR3 consists of 13 residues. This CDR3 reads CSASGGGANEQFF. DNA of the CDR3: TGCAGTGCTAGTGGTGGGGGGGCCAATGAGCAGTTCTTC.

The V call is TRBV4-1, the J call TRBJ1-2; D is unresolved. Germline V lookup: CDR1 MGHRA, CDR2 YSYEKL. V lost 4 bases and J lost 2, with 11 bases in between. The CDR3 sequence is 14 residues long. The CDR3 DNA reads as TGCGCCAGCAGCCCGGCGGGAGGGAACTATGGCTACACCTTC. This sequence encodes CASSPAGGNYGYTF.

This clone was counted a single time. This sequence joins TRBV7-2 and TRBJ1-2, with TRBD1 identical over 9 bases. CDR3 length equals 14 residues. V shed 7 bases, J shed 8 bases, and the junction held 11 bases outside the gene matches. In germline, CDR1 is SGHTA, CDR2 FQGNSA. This CDR3 reads CASTPPGTGKGYTF. In DNA, the CDR3 is TGTGCCAGCACCCCCCCCGGGACAGGGAAAGGCTACACCTTC.

The chain has TRBV4-2 and TRBJ2-5; no definite D call. Trimming stripped 0 bases from V and 1 base from J, with 12 bases between. This CDR3 is built from 16 residues. Germline V gene data show CDR1 as LGHNA and CDR2 as YNFKEQ. In DNA form, the CDR3 reads TGTGCCAGCAGCCAAGACGGAAACAGCATCCAAGAGACCCAGTACTTC. Protein: CASSQDGNSIQETQYF.

In its sample, this clone was seen once. This chain joins TRBV5-1 and TRBJ1-4, with a possible D match to TRBD1 (5 bases). V was clipped by 4 bases and J by 6 bases, with 10 bases between them. This CDR3 is 13 amino acids long. Germline V gene lookup returns CDR1 SGHRS and CDR2 YFSETQ. The CDR3: CASSPTGHEKLFF. As DNA, the CDR3 is TGCGCCAGCAGCCCTACGGGACATGAAAAACTGTTTTTT.

The V call is TRBV19, the J call TRBJ2-1; D gene ambiguous. The CDR3 is 16 amino acids. V lost 4 bases to trimming and J lost 4 bases, with 17 bases between them. CDR1 and CDR2 from the germline V gene are LNHDA and SQIVND (reference sequence). The CDR3 here is CASSKNRHRFYNEQFF. In nucleotides, the CDR3 is TGTGCCAGTAGTAAGAACCGACACAGATTTTACAATGAGCAGTTCTTC.

The chain combines TRBV10-3 with TRBJ1-2, with D maybe TRBD1 (5 bases). Between the trimmed V and J ends, which lost 7 bases and 2 bases, there was a span of 14 bases. Germline V gene lookup returns CDR1 ENHRY and CDR2 SYGVKD. This CDR3 is 14 amino acids long. The CDR3 nucleotides read TGTGCCATCACTAGGGGAGTAGGCAACTATGGCTACACCTTC. It translates to CAITRGVGNYGYTF.

The chain links TRBV5-6 to TRBJ1-6; maybe TRBD1 (5 bases). This CDR3 is built from 14 residues. CDR1 and CDR2 (germline): SGHDT, YYEEEE. Deletions cut 0 bases from V and 10 bases from J, with 11 bases between. The CDR3 DNA follows: TGTGCCAGCAGCTTGGTCGGGGGAAACTCACCCCTCCACTTT. This codes for CASSLVGGNSPLHF.

This clone was detected only once. The rearrangement joins TRBV29-1 to TRBJ2-1; D possibly corresponds to TRBD1 (5 bases). Germline-derived CDR1 and CDR2 are SQVTM and ANQGSEA. This CDR3 is 14 amino acids long. Trimming pared 6 bases from V and 5 bases from J, leaving 17 bases between. The CDR3 loop is CSVDTGYLDNEQFF. The CDR3 nucleotides are TGCAGCGTGGATACAGGTTATCTGGACAATGAGCAGTTCTTC.

V gene TRBV19 combines with J gene TRBJ2-6, with a tentative D call TRBD1 (6 bases). Trimming took off 6 bases at V and 0 bases at J, with 30 bases between the two ends. This CDR3 has 22 residues. The germline CDR1 and CDR2 sequences are LNHDA and SQIVND (reference sequence). As DNA, the CDR3 is TGTGCCAGTAGCCAAGATTCAACCGGGACACAACGAACACACTCTGGGGCCAACGTCCTGACTTTC. Its translation: CASSQDSTGTQRTHSGANVLTF. Together with reference TRBV19 and TRBJ2-6, the CDR3 gives the full variable domain: DGGITQSPKYLFRKEGQNVTLSCEQNLNHDAMYWYRQDPGQGLRLIYYSQIVNDFQKGDIAEGYSVSREKKESFPLTVTSAQKNPTAFYLCASSQDSTGTQRTHSGANVLTFGAGSRLTVL.

Worth noting for this clone: Compared with germline, one end of the junction differs, possibly owing to a read error. This sequence joins TRBV2 and TRBJ1-1; D ambiguous. Germline V CDR1 and CDR2: SNHLY, FYNNEI. The CDR3 consists of 12 residues. The CDR3 spells CASSTDGPLVVF. The CDR3 coding sequence is TGTGCCAGCAGTACGGACGGCCCACTGGTGGTATTT.

The J gene is TRBJ1-1, the V gene TRBV7-9, with a possible D match to TRBD1 (5 bases). Germline V gene sequence: CDR1 SEHNR, CDR2 FQNEAQ (reference sequence). The CDR3 is made up of 11 amino acids. The ends were cut back, 5 bases at V and 11 bases at J, with 12 bases in the middle. The DNA of the CDR3 is TGTGCCAGCAGCGTTGGACAAAGTGCTTTCTTT. Its translation: CASSVGQSAFF. Full variable domain (missing parts from reference TRBV7-9 and TRBJ1-1): DTGVSQNPRHKITKRGQNVTFRCDPISEHNRLYWYRQTLGQGPEFLTYFQNEAQLEKSRLLSDRFSAERPKGSFSTLEIQRTEQGDSAMYLCASSVGQSAFFGQGTRLTVV.

The CDR3 DNA reads TGTGCCAGCAGCCTGGGGACAGGGGTTAGTTCACCCCTCCACTTT. This translates into CASSLGTGVSSPLHF. The J gene is TRBJ1-6, the V gene TRBV3-1 (or the pseudogene TRBV3-2); 10 bases align to TRBD1. J lost 9 bases, V lost 4 bases, and 6 bases had no gene match. The CDR3 has 15 residues. The germline V gene has CDR1 LGHDT and CDR2 YNNKEL (reference sequence).